This TCR beta chain was retrieved from a study of blood T cell repertoires in COVID-19. Study at large: The origin of the acute and convalescent COVID-19 samples was the United States, Italy and Spain.

This CDR3 has 12 amino acids. Germline V gene lookup returns CDR1 LGHDT and CDR2 YNNKEL (reference sequence). The ends were cut back, 4 bases at V and 8 bases at J, with 11 bases in the middle. Method: immunoSEQ multiplex PCR; TCRdb's copy keeps in-frame clones and lacks some. The data contain around 290,000 clones, 70% to 90% of them seen just once; the ten biggest clones take up around 13%. Seattle enrolled patients during active infection and tracked them longitudinally. Sequenced input: peripheral blood. The chain combines TRBV3-1 (or the pseudogene TRBV3-2) with TRBJ1-2; D is undetermined. The receptor was derived from a woman aged 70-85 years with COVID-19, enrolled during active disease. This chain's CDR3 is CASSPGLVGYTF. DNA for the CDR3: TGTGCCAGCAGCCCTGGTTTAGTGGGCTACACCTTC.